This TCR beta chain is drawn from a study of T cells in Graves' hyperthyroidism and ophthalmopathy. Study background: Peripheral blood sampling occurred at initial diagnosis, before any treatment.

The CDR3 extends over 17 amino acids. The trim removed 2 bases at V and 2 bases at J, leaving 7 bases unmatched. Germline V lookup: CDR1 MNHNS, CDR2 SASEGT. Study-wide results and limits: In the blood, most expanded thyroid clonotypes above 0.001 appeared as well. It was a median roughly six months before onset that the model predicted ophthalmopathy.

Comments on this clonotype: Its antigen is not identified.

TCR beta CDR3 regions were amplified from RNA. When the TCR CDR3 underwent first-round RT-PCR, the HTBI primer set was used. TCRdb re-analysed the multiplex PCR reads in MiXCR, keeping a single row per CDR3 protein. Among around 700,000 distinct CDR3 sequences, 35% were seen once, and the ten largest hold roughly 30%. With a duration under 2 months, the hyperthyroidism was newly diagnosed in patients aged 18 to 65. This rearrangement joins TRBV6-1 to TRBJ1-5; 9 bases fit TRBD1. This TCR derives from a woman in her forties with Graves' hyperthyroidism. Sequencing input: blood. CDR3 nucleotide sequence: TGTGCCAGCAGTGAACCGTGGACAGGGGCCGGCAATCAGCCCCAGCATTTT. This gives the protein CASSEPWTGAGNQPQHF.